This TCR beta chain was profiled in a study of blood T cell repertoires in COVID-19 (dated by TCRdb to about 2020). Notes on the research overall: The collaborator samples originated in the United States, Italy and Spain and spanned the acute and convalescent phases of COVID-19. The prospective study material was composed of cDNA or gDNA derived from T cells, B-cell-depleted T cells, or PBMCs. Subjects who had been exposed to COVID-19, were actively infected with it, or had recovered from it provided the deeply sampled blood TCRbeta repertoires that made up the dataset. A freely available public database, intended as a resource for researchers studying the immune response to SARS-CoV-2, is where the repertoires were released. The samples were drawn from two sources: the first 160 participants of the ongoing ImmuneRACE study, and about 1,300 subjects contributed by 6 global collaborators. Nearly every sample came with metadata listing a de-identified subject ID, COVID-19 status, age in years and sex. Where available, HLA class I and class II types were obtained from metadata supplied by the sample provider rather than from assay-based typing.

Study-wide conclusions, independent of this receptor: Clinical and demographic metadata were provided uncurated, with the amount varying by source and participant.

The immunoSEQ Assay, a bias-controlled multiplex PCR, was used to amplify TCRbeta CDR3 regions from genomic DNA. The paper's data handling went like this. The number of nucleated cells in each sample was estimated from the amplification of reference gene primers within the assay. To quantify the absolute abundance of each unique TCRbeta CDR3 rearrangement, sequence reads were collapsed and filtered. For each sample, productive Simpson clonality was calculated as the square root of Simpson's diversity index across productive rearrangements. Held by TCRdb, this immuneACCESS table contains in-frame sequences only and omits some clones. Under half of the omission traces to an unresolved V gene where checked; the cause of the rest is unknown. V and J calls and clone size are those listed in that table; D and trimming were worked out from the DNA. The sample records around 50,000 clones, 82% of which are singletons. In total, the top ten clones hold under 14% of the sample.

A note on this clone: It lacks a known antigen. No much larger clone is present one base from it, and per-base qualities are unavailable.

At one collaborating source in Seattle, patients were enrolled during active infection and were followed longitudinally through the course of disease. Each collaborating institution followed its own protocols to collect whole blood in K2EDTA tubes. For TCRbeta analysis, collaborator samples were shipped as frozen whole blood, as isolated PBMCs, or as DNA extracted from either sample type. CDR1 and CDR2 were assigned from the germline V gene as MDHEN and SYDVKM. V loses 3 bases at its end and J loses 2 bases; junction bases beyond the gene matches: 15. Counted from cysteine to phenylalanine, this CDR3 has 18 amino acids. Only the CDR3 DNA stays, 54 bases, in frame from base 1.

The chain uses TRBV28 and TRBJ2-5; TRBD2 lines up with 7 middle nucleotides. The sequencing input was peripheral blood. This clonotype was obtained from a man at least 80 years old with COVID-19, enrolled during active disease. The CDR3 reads CASSLSPSSERGQETQYF. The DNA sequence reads TGTGCCAGCAGTTTGTCCCCTTCTAGCGAGCGGGGACAAGAGACCCAGTACTTC.